A selection of T cell receptor beta chains follows, all from one sample in a study of identical twins. TCRdb reprocessed the 5' RACE reads via MiXCR and lists one record per CDR3 protein. The sample yields fewer than 250,000 distinct CDR3 sequences, roughly 7.5% seen once. A further study also used this sample, focusing on yellow fever vaccine responses in identical twins.

Sequencing was carried out using memory (CD45RO+) T cells sorted from blood. These receptors came from a woman aged 18-30 years in good health. The CDR3 runs from the conserved cysteine through the conserved F or W. Each record gives: clone size, J gene, D gene, V gene, CDR3 protein, CDR3 DNA. D genes are given only for firm matches. Clone size is not always given. Where it is, it says once, few, many or a class for expanded clones.

size: few; J: TRBJ2-2; D: TRBD1; V: TRBV19; CDR3: CASSIIPDRGTGELFF; DNA: TGTGCCAGTAGTATCATTCCGGACAGGGGCACCGGGGAGCTGTTTTTT
size: NA; J: TRBJ2-7; D: NA; V: TRBV4-3; CDR3: CASSQDVATYEQYF; DNA: TGCGCCAGCAGCCAAGATGTGGCCACCTACGAGCAGTACTTC
size: few; J: TRBJ1-1; D: NA; V: TRBV7-2; CDR3: CASSLGSGSLGTEAFF; DNA: TGTGCCAGCAGCTTAGGATCGGGTTCCCTGGGTACTGAAGCTTTCTTT
size: many; J: TRBJ2-2; D: NA; V: TRBV7-2; CDR3: CASSDQTRSPGELFF; DNA: TGTGCCAGCAGCGATCAGACCCGGAGTCCCGGGGAGCTGTTTTTT
size: few; J: TRBJ2-7; D: TRBD2; V: TRBV6-2/TRBV6-3; CDR3: CASKLVSGAYEQYF; DNA: TGTGCCAGCAAGTTGGTTAGCGGGGCCTACGAGCAGTACTTC
size: NA; J: TRBJ1-6; D: NA; V: TRBV20-1; CDR3: CSAVLGRHQDSPLHF; DNA: TGCAGTGCTGTTTTGGGCAGACATCAGGATTCACCCCTCCACTTT
size: few; J: TRBJ2-2; D: TRBD2; V: TRBV5-6; CDR3: CASSPVGGGPNTGELFF; DNA: TGTGCCAGCAGCCCGGTGGGCGGGGGACCAAACACCGGGGAGCTGTTTTTT
size: NA; J: TRBJ2-7; D: NA; V: TRBV4-3; CDR3: CASSQDRAAYYEQYF; DNA: TGCGCCAGCAGCCAAGATAGGGCGGCCTACTACGAGCAGTACTTC
size: many; J: TRBJ2-1; D: TRBD2; V: TRBV19; CDR3: CASSTVEREKPNLYNEQFF; DNA: TGTGCCAGTAGTACCGTGGAGCGGGAGAAGCCCAACCTCTACAATGAGCAGTTCTTC
size: many; J: TRBJ2-7; D: TRBD2; V: TRBV24-1; CDR3: CATSDSAGTSGYEQYF; DNA: TGTGCCACCAGTGATTCCGCAGGGACTAGCGGCTACGAGCAGTACTTC
size: many; J: TRBJ2-7; D: NA; V: TRBV12-3/TRBV12-4; CDR3: CASSLNSGRTEQYF; DNA: TGTGCCAGCAGTTTGAATTCTGGGAGAACCGAGCAGTACTTC
size: few; J: TRBJ2-3; D: TRBD2; V: TRBV4-3; CDR3: CASSQDLDAGKRGSTDTQYF; DNA: TGCGCCAGCAGCCAAGATCTCGATGCAGGCAAGCGGGGAAGCACAGATACGCAGTATTTT
size: many; J: TRBJ1-6; D: NA; V: TRBV5-1; CDR3: CASSRPGRGNYSPLHF; DNA: TGCGCCAGCAGCCGACCTGGACGGGGAAACTATTCACCCCTCCACTTT
size: few; J: TRBJ2-3; D: NA; V: TRBV4-1; CDR3: CASSPDREGTDTQYF; DNA: TGCGCCAGCAGCCCCGACAGGGAGGGCACAGATACGCAGTATTTT
size: NA; J: TRBJ2-1; D: TRBD2; V: TRBV10-3; CDR3: CAISDPNSGAPGDEQFF; DNA: TGTGCCATCAGTGACCCAAATAGCGGGGCCCCAGGGGATGAGCAGTTCTTC
size: NA; J: TRBJ1-2; D: TRBD1; V: TRBV4-2; CDR3: CASSQDEGQGNYGYTF; DNA: TGTGCCAGCAGCCAAGATGAGGGACAGGGGAACTATGGCTACACCTTC
size: NA; J: TRBJ2-5; D: TRBD2; V: TRBV20-1; CDR3: CSASRREVRETQYF; DNA: TGCAGTGCCTCCCGGCGGGAGGTTAGGGAGACCCAGTACTTC
size: few; J: TRBJ2-1; D: TRBD2; V: TRBV5-1; CDR3: CASSLEPLAGANEQFF; DNA: TGCGCCAGCAGCTTGGAGCCCCTAGCGGGAGCCAATGAGCAGTTCTTC
size: few; J: TRBJ2-1; D: TRBD2; V: TRBV4-3; CDR3: CASSQLAGGGYNEQFF; DNA: TGCGCCAGCAGCCAGTTAGCGGGAGGGGGCTACAATGAGCAGTTCTTC
size: many; J: TRBJ2-7; D: TRBD2; V: TRBV5-1; CDR3: CASSSLRDYKYEQYF; DNA: TGCGCCAGCAGCTCCCTACGGGACTACAAATACGAGCAGTACTTC
size: few; J: TRBJ2-4; D: NA; V: TRBV7-2; CDR3: CASSLAGGPDIQYF; DNA: TGTGCCAGCAGCTTAGCGGGGGGGCCGGACATTCAGTACTTC
size: many; J: TRBJ2-1; D: TRBD2; V: TRBV27; CDR3: CASRLAGNNEQFF; DNA: TGTGCCAGTCGACTAGCGGGCAACAATGAGCAGTTCTTC
size: NA; J: TRBJ2-7; D: NA; V: TRBV7-9; CDR3: CASGPQGFNYEQYF; DNA: TGTGCCAGCGGCCCCCAGGGATTTAACTACGAGCAGTACTTC
size: many; J: TRBJ1-4; D: NA; V: TRBV12-3/TRBV12-4; CDR3: CASSHIEGSEDEKLFF; DNA: TGTGCCAGCAGTCATATTGAAGGGAGCGAGGATGAAAAACTGTTTTTT
size: many; J: TRBJ2-3; D: TRBD1; V: TRBV12-3/TRBV12-4; CDR3: CASSHRDRGTDTQYF; DNA: TGTGCCAGCAGTCATAGGGACAGGGGCACAGATACGCAGTATTTT
size: few; J: TRBJ1-6; D: NA; V: TRBV9; CDR3: CASSVEQGSPLHF; DNA: TGTGCCAGCAGCGTAGAGCAGGGTTCACCCCTCCACTTT
size: many; J: TRBJ2-3; D: NA; V: TRBV12-3/TRBV12-4; CDR3: CASSLGRVGTDTQYF; DNA: TGTGCCAGCAGTTTAGGGCGAGTGGGCACAGATACGCAGTATTTT
size: few; J: TRBJ2-7; D: NA; V: TRBV4-1; CDR3: CASSQGVSYEQYF; DNA: TGCGCCAGCAGCCAAGGAGTCTCCTACGAGCAGTACTTC
size: few; J: TRBJ1-2; D: NA; V: TRBV5-1; CDR3: CASSLEGTEATGFRGYTF; DNA: TGCGCCAGCAGCTTGGAGGGTACAGAAGCGACAGGTTTCAGGGGCTACACCTTC
size: many; J: TRBJ1-5; D: NA; V: TRBV12-3/TRBV12-4; CDR3: CASSLVAGGMGQPQHF; DNA: TGTGCCAGCAGCTTAGTAGCGGGAGGGATGGGTCAGCCCCAGCATTTT
size: many; J: TRBJ1-4; D: NA; V: TRBV29-1; CDR3: CSVEDRYDEKLFF; DNA: TGCAGCGTTGAAGATCGATATGATGAAAAACTGTTTTTT
size: many; J: TRBJ2-1; D: TRBD2; V: TRBV6-4; CDR3: CASSDGTNNEQFF; DNA: TGTGCCAGCAGTGACGGGACTAACAATGAGCAGTTCTTC
size: NA; J: TRBJ2-2; D: TRBD1; V: TRBV20-1; CDR3: CSARGQGPTGELFF; DNA: TGCAGTGCTAGGGGACAGGGGCCCACCGGGGAGCTGTTTTTT
size: many; J: TRBJ1-4; D: TRBD1; V: TRBV20-1; CDR3: CSANPGQGFNEKLFF; DNA: TGCAGTGCTAACCCGGGACAGGGGTTTAATGAAAAACTGTTTTTT
size: many; J: TRBJ2-3; D: NA; V: TRBV3-1; CDR3: CASTKGEVTDTQYF; DNA: TGTGCCAGCACCAAAGGGGAAGTCACAGATACGCAGTATTTT
size: few; J: TRBJ1-2; D: NA; V: TRBV7-9; CDR3: CASSFGGFYGYTF; DNA: TGTGCCAGCAGCTTCGGGGGCTTCTATGGCTACACCTTC
size: few; J: TRBJ2-2; D: TRBD1; V: TRBV20-1; CDR3: CSAYGTEYTGELFF; DNA: TGCAGTGCGTACGGGACAGAGTACACCGGGGAGCTGTTTTTT
size: few; J: TRBJ1-4; D: NA; V: TRBV4-3; CDR3: CASSQDGGLGNEKLFF; DNA: TGCGCCAGCAGCCAAGATGGGGGGCTGGGTAATGAAAAACTGTTTTTT
size: many; J: TRBJ2-1; D: TRBD1; V: TRBV27; CDR3: CASSLAGGSEQFF; DNA: TGTGCCAGCAGTTTAGCAGGGGGCAGTGAGCAGTTCTTC
size: NA; J: TRBJ2-3; D: TRBD2; V: TRBV5-6; CDR3: CASSISGGQRLTQYF; DNA: TGTGCCAGCAGCATAAGCGGGGGGCAGCGCCTGACGCAGTATTTT
size: few; J: TRBJ2-1; D: NA; V: TRBV10-3; CDR3: CAISESGLGGEQFF; DNA: TGTGCCATCAGTGAGTCCGGTCTGGGTGGTGAGCAGTTCTTC
size: NA; J: TRBJ2-1; D: NA; V: TRBV5-5; CDR3: CASSSGPNEQFF; DNA: TGTGCCAGCAGCTCCGGGCCCAATGAGCAGTTCTTC
size: NA; J: TRBJ2-7; D: TRBD2; V: TRBV7-3; CDR3: CASSKGRGEQYF; DNA: TGTGCCAGCAGCAAGGGGAGGGGCGAGCAGTACTTC
size: many; J: TRBJ2-2; D: TRBD1; V: TRBV7-8; CDR3: CASSFGTGDIGELFF; DNA: TGTGCCAGCAGCTTCGGGACAGGGGATATCGGGGAGCTGTTTTTT
size: few; J: TRBJ2-3; D: NA; V: TRBV18; CDR3: CASSPDRTDTDTQYF; DNA: TGTGCCAGCTCACCAGACAGGACCGACACAGATACGCAGTATTTT
size: few; J: TRBJ2-5; D: NA; V: TRBV5-6; CDR3: CASSLEMRRGLEKETQYF; DNA: TGTGCCAGCAGCTTAGAGATGAGAAGGGGCCTAGAGAAAGAGACCCAGTACTTC
size: NA; J: TRBJ2-3; D: TRBD2; V: TRBV20-1; CDR3: CSARGIMGLATDTQYF; DNA: TGCAGTGCTAGAGGAATTATGGGACTAGCGACAGATACGCAGTATTTT
size: many; J: TRBJ2-3; D: NA; V: TRBV12-3/TRBV12-4; CDR3: CASSLSRADTQYF; DNA: TGTGCCAGCAGTTTGAGTAGGGCAGATACGCAGTATTTT
size: few; J: TRBJ1-2; D: NA; V: TRBV12-3/TRBV12-4; CDR3: CASSFSARDTYYGYTF; DNA: TGTGCCAGCAGTTTTAGTGCCCGGGACACTTACTATGGCTACACCTTC
size: few; J: TRBJ2-7; D: TRBD2; V: TRBV3-1; CDR3: CASSQIAGGPYEQYF; DNA: TGTGCCAGCAGCCAAATAGCGGGGGGACCCTACGAGCAGTACTTC